This T cell receptor beta chain was identified during a study of tumor-infiltrating lymphocytes in localized non-small cell lung cancer. Across the whole study: From each patient, both tumor and uninvolved lung, non-adjacent to tumor, were sampled.

A note on this clone: Its specificity is not known.

Profiling relied on immunoSEQ multiplex PCR, and the TCRdb table lists in-frame clones only, not all of them. Of about 14,000 clones in the sample, 70% to 80% were seen once. Per germline, CDR1 LNHDA and CDR2 SQIVND (reference sequence). This CDR3 comprises 17 residues. V trimming: 4 bases; J trimming: 0 bases; junction bases outside the gene matches: 9. Whole-study findings and limits: Different pieces of the same tissue went to different assays, confounding technical variation with intratumor heterogeneity.

This TCR came from a human donor with non-small cell lung cancer. The source material was lung tumor tissue. The chain is built from TRBV19 and TRBJ1-3; 7 positions agree with TRBD1. CDR3 sequence (DNA): TGTGCCAGTAGTACCGGTACAGGGGCTTACTCTGGAAACACCATATATTTT. This sequence encodes CASSTGTGAYSGNTIYF.